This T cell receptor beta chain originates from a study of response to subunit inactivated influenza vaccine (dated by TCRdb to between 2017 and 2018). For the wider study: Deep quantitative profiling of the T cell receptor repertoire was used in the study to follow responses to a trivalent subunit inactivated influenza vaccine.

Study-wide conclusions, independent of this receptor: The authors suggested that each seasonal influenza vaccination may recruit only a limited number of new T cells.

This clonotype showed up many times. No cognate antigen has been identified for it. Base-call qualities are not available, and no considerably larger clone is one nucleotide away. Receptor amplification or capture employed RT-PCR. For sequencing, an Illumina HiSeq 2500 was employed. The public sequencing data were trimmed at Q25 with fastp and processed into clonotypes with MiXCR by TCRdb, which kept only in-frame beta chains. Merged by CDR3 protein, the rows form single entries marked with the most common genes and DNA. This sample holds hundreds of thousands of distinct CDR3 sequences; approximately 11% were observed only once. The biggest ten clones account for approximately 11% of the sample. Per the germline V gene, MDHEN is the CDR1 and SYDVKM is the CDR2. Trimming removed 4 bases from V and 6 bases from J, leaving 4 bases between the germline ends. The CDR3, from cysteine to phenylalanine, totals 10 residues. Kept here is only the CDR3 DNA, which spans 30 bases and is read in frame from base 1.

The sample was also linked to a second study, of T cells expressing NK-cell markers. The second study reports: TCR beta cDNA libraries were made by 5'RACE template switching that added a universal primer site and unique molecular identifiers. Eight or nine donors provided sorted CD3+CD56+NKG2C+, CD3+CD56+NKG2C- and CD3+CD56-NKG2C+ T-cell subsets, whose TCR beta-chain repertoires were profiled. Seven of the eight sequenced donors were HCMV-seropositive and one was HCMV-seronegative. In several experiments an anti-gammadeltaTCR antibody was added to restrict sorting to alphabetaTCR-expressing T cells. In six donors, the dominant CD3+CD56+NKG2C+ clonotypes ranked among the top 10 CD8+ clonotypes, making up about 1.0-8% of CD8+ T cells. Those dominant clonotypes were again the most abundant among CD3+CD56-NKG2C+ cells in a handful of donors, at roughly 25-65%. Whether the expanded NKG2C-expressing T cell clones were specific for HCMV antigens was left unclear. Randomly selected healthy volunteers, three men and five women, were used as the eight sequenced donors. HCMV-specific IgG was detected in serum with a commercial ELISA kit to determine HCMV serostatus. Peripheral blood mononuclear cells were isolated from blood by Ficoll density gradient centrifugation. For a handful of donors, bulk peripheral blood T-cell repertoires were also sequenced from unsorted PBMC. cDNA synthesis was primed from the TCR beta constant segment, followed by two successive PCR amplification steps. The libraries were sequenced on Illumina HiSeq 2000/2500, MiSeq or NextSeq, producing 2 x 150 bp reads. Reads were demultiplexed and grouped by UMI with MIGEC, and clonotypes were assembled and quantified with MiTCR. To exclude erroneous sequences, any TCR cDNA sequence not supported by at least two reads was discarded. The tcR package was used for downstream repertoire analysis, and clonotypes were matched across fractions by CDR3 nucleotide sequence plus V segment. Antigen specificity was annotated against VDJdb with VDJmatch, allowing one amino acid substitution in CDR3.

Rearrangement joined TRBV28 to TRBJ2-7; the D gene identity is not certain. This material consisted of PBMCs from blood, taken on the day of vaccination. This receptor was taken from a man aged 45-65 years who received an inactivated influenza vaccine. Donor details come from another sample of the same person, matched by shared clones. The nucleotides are TGTGCCAGCAGTTCATTCGAGCAGTACTTC. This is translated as CASSSFEQYF.